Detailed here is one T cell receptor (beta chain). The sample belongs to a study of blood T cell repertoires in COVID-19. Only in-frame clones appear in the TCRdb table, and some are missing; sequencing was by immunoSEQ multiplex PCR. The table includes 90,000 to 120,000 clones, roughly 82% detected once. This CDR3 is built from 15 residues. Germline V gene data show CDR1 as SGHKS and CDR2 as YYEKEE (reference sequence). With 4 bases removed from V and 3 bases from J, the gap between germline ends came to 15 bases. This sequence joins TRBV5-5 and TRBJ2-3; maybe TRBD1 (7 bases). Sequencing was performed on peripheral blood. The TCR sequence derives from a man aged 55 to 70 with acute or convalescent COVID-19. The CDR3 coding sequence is TGTGCCAGCAGCCTGCGACAGGGAGGAACAGATACGCAGTATTTT. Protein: CASSLRQGGTDTQYF. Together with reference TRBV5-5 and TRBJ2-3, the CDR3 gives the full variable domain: DAGVTQSPTHLIKTRGQQVTLRCSPISGHKSVSWYQQVLGQGPQFIFQYYEKEERGRGNFPDRFSARQFPNYSSELNVNALLLGDSALYLCASSLRQGGTDTQYFGPGTRLTVL.